Below, 17 T cell receptor beta chains from the same sample are listed, as sequenced in a study of cytomegalovirus exposure and HLA in healthy donors (dated by TCRdb to 2015 to 2018). The method behind the library was the immunoSEQ multiplex PCR assay. A mixture of 60 forward primers for TCR Vbeta segments and 13 reverse primers for TCR Jbeta segments was used in the multiplex PCR. In TCRdb, the immuneACCESS table is reduced to in-frame sequences with V and J assigned. These tables do not hold every clone; where another copy was compared, an unresolved V gene accounts for under half, and the others remain unexplained. The sample table shows around 180,000 clones, and around nine tenths are seen once. The ten top clones hold approximately 1.5% of the sample. The specimen sequenced was PBMCs. Receptors originate from a woman aged 18 to 35 in good health and CMV-seronegative.

The chain carries TRBV11-3 and TRBJ1-3, with D uncertain. Germline V gives CDR1 SGHNT, CDR2 YENEEA. Trimming removed 3 bases at V and 4 bases at J, with 16 bases between. The CDR3 is 16 amino acids. The CDR3 loop reads CASSFRGHSGGNTIYF. As DNA, the CDR3 is TGTGCCAGCAGCTTCCGTGGGCACTCAGGCGGAAACACCATATATTTT.

This clone appeared once. The rearrangement joins TRBV2 to TRBJ2-7, with 7 bases fitting TRBD1. The CDR3 consists of 13 residues. The V segment lost 6 bases and the J segment 3 bases; nucleotides outside the gene matches: 5. Germline V lookup: CDR1 SNHLY, CDR2 FYNNEI. The CDR3 loop reads CASSTGTVYEQYF. The DNA of the CDR3 is TGTGCCAGCAGCACCGGGACAGTCTACGAGCAGTACTTC.

The chain combines TRBV7-2 with TRBJ2-5; D might be TRBD1 (6 bases). There are 12 residues in the CDR3. Germline V gene lookup returns CDR1 SGHTA and CDR2 FQGNSA. V was trimmed by 6 bases and J by 4 bases, leaving 9 bases between them. The DNA for the CDR3 is TGTGCCAGCAGTCAAGGGGGAGAGACCCAGTACTTC. Residues: CASSQGGETQYF. The full variable domain, rest sourced from reference TRBV7-2 and TRBJ2-5, is GAGVSQSPSNKVTEKGKDVELRCDPISGHTALYWYRQSLGQGLEFLIYFQGNSAPDKSGLPSDRFSAERTGGSVSTLTIQRTQQEDSAVYLCASSQGGETQYFGPGTRLLVL.

The V call is TRBV9, the J call TRBJ2-3; 10 bases are shared with TRBD2. With V trimmed by 1 base and J by 1 base, 3 bases remained unmatched. Germline CDR1 SGDLS, CDR2 YYNGEE. The length of the CDR3 is 16 residues. In DNA form, the CDR3 reads TGTGCCAGCAGCGTACTAGCGGGAGAGGGCACAGATACGCAGTATTTT. Residues: CASSVLAGEGTDTQYF.

The rearrangement links TRBV5-5 to TRBJ2-4; D uncertain. This CDR3 has 12 residues. The ends were cut back, 1 base at V and 11 bases at J, with 10 bases in the middle. Germline V lookup: CDR1 SGHKS, CDR2 YYEKEE (reference sequence). The CDR3 nucleotides are TGTGCCAGCAGCTTGCCAGCGTCCCTTCAGTACTTC. It encodes CASSLPASLQYF.

The genes are TRBV11-3 and TRBJ2-7; TRBD1 matches at 7 bases. The CDR3 runs 13 residues. Germline lookup yields CDR1 SGHNT and CDR2 YENEEA. V gave up 3 bases and J gave up 4 bases; unmatched junction bases: 3. The CDR3 coding sequence is TGTGCCAGCAGCTTCGGACAGGAATACGAGCAGTACTTC. It yields the protein CASSFGQEYEQYF.

Only one count was recorded for this clone. The chain recombines TRBV13 with TRBJ2-7, with 10 bases that match TRBD2. Germline CDR1 and CDR2: PRHDT and FYEKMQ (reference sequence). After removal of 0 bases from V and 4 bases from J, the junction contained 12 bases not matched to a gene. This CDR3 is 18 amino acids long. CDR3 sequence (DNA): TGTGCCAGCAGCTTAGGCGGCTCTAGCGGGAGATTTGCGTACGAGCAGTACTTC. Its protein is CASSLGGSSGRFAYEQYF.

The table lists this clone with a few counts. The V and J genes are TRBV4-1 and TRBJ2-7, with D possibly being TRBD1 (5 bases). The CDR3 runs 14 residues. With 3 bases removed from V and 1 base from J, the gap between germline ends came to 10 bases. Germline V gene lookup returns CDR1 MGHRA and CDR2 YSYEKL. The chain's CDR3 is CASSQASGSYEQYF. The CDR3 DNA follows: TGCGCCAGCAGCCAGGCTTCAGGGTCCTACGAGCAGTACTTC.

This clone was seen only a few times. The V call is TRBV13, the J call TRBJ2-5, with a tentative D call TRBD2 (5 bases). V lost 3 bases, J lost 4 bases, and 12 bases lay in between. Per the germline V gene, CDR1 is PRHDT and CDR2 is FYEKMQ (reference sequence). This CDR3 comprises 14 residues. CDR3 sequence reads: CASSLGVEAETQYF. In DNA, the CDR3 is TGTGCCAGCAGCTTGGGCGTGGAGGCAGAGACCCAGTACTTC.

The chain recombines TRBV19 with TRBJ1-2; D unclear. CDR1 and CDR2 from the germline V gene are LNHDA and SQIVND (reference sequence). V dropped 2 bases and J dropped 5 bases, with 9 bases sitting between them. There are 13 residues in the CDR3. DNA for the CDR3: TGTGCCAGTAGTATAAGGAGGGCGTATGGCTACACCTTC. It specifies CASSIRRAYGYTF.

The V and J genes are TRBV7-9 and TRBJ1-1, with D perhaps matching TRBD1 (5 bases). With 5 bases removed from V and 2 bases from J, the gap between germline ends came to 12 bases. From germline, CDR1 is SEHNR and CDR2 FQNEAQ (reference sequence). The length of the CDR3 is 14 residues. CDR3 region: CASSLYRRNTEAFF. In DNA, the CDR3 is TGTGCCAGCAGCCTATACAGGAGAAACACTGAAGCTTTCTTT.

CDR3 nucleotides: TGTGCCAGCGGGAGGCAGCCCCAGCATTTT. This translates into CASGRQPQHF. The chain recombines TRBV6-1 with TRBJ1-5; D is unclear. CDR3 length: 10 residues. Germline values: CDR1 MNHNS, CDR2 SASEGT. V was trimmed by 8 bases and J by 7 bases, leaving 6 bases between them.

The chain couples TRBV27 to TRBJ2-1, with 13 bases matching TRBD2. The CDR3 consists of 15 residues. In germline, CDR1 is MNHEY, CDR2 SMNVEV (reference sequence). V was clipped by 5 bases and J by 5 bases; unmatched bases: 3. CDR3 region: CASSQLAGGDNEQFF. The CDR3 DNA follows: TGTGCCAGCAGTCAACTAGCGGGAGGGGACAATGAGCAGTTCTTC.

Concerning this clone itself: Sequence at one end of the junction differs from germline and may be a read error. Additional DNA sequences in this sample encode the identical CDR3. V gene TRBV19 combines with J gene TRBJ1-1, with 8 nucleotides matching TRBD1. The CDR3 is 15 residues long. The V gene's germline CDR1 is LNHDA and CDR2 SQIVND (reference sequence). The CDR3 region has the DNA TGTGCCAGTACCCTGACAGGGGTTTTGAACACTGAGGCTTTCTTT. It encodes CASTLTGVLNTEAFF.

The J gene is TRBJ2-1, the V gene TRBV29-1; 13 nucleotides agree with TRBD2. The ends lost 6 bases at V and 8 bases at J; junction bases unmatched: 16. CDR1 is SQVTM, CDR2 ANQGSEA, per germline. This CDR3 is built from 17 residues. The CDR3 here is CSVGGPGLAGTVDEQFF. DNA for the CDR3: TGCAGCGTCGGGGGGCCGGGACTAGCGGGAACGGTCGATGAGCAGTTCTTC.

CDR3 bases: TGTGCCAGTAGTATCGCGACAAGGGGTAGGGCTGAAGCTTTCTTT. This gives the protein CASSIATRGRAEAFF. The V and J genes are TRBV19 and TRBJ1-1, with a weak D call TRBD1 (5 bases). Per germline, CDR1 LNHDA and CDR2 SQIVND (reference sequence). V dropped 3 bases and J dropped 6 bases, with 17 bases sitting between them. The CDR3 length is 15 residues.

V is TRBV4-1 and J is TRBJ1-3, with D perhaps TRBD1 (6 bases). Trimming removed 2 bases from V and 2 bases from J, with 16 bases in between. Germline V gene sequence: CDR1 MGHRA, CDR2 YSYEKL. This CDR3 contains 17 residues. CDR3 DNA sequence: TGCGCCAGCAGCCAAACCCTTGACAGGCGTCCTGGAAACACCATATATTTT. Translation gives CASSQTLDRRPGNTIYF.